These T cell receptor beta chains were read from a single sample in a study of blood T cell repertoires in COVID-19. Method: immunoSEQ multiplex PCR; TCRdb's copy keeps in-frame clones and lacks some. The sample includes about 180,000 clones, about four fifths of them seen just once. Source material: peripheral blood. These receptors were collected from a man in his 70s with active or convalescent COVID-19. The CDR3 runs from the conserved cysteine through the conserved F or W. The D gene is left open where the match is weak. The size field is filled for only some rows; it gives once, few, many or a size class.

TRBJ2-5 | TRBV5-8 | - | - | CASSLGRLRRETQYF | TGTGCCAGCAGCTTGGGACGCCTAAGGAGGGAGACCCAGTACTTC
TRBJ1-4 | TRBV19 | TRBD1 | once | CASSNHGTAIEKLFF | TGTGCCAGTAGTAACCACGGGACAGCTATTGAAAAACTGTTTTTT
TRBJ1-4 | TRBV5-1 | - | - | CASSSAGRTNEKLFF | TGCGCCAGCAGCTCGGCAGGGAGGACTAATGAAAAACTGTTTTTT
TRBJ1-5 | TRBV19 | - | - | CASSFRRQPQHF | TGTGCCAGTAGTTTTCGTCGGCAGCCCCAGCATTTT
TRBJ2-2 | TRBV9 | - | - | CASSPSIDGLELFF | TGTGCCAGCAGCCCATCCATCGACGGGTTGGAGCTGTTTTTT
TRBJ1-1 | TRBV9 | - | - | CASSAQGLWDTEAFF | TGTGCCAGCAGCGCCCAGGGACTGTGGGACACTGAAGCTTTCTTT
TRBJ1-2 | TRBV6-5 | - | - | CASSLDINYGYTF | TGTGCCAGCAGCCTGGACATTAACTATGGCTACACCTTC
TRBJ2-1 | TRBV9 | - | - | CASSFTSTKPDEQFF | TGTGCCAGCAGCTTCACTAGCACGAAACCCGATGAGCAGTTCTTC
TRBJ1-6 | TRBV27 | TRBD1 | - | CASSDRAPSHNSPLHF | TGTGCCAGCAGCGACAGGGCCCCAAGTCATAATTCACCCCTCCACTTT
TRBJ1-5 | TRBV19 | - | - | CASSVRAGGGNQPQHF | TGTGCCAGTAGTGTTCGGGCCGGGGGGGGCAATCAGCCCCAGCATTTT
TRBJ1-1 | TRBV6-1 | - | - | CASSEVSPVEAFF | TGTGCCAGCAGTGAAGTATCCCCAGTCGAAGCTTTCTTT
TRBJ2-7 | TRBV7-2 | TRBD1 | - | CASSPGTGIKQYF | TGTGCCAGCAGCCCAGGGACAGGGATTAAGCAGTACTTC
TRBJ1-2 | TRBV7-2 | TRBD1 | - | CASSLDGTGGYGYTF | TGTGCCAGCAGCTTAGATGGGACAGGTGGCTATGGCTACACCTTC
TRBJ2-3 | TRBV30 | - | - | CAWKRSTDTQYF | TGTGCCTGGAAACGGAGCACAGATACGCAGTATTTT
TRBJ1-4 | TRBV2 | - | - | CASTRSSTGQEKLFF | TGTGCCAGCACTCGATCGTCCACAGGGCAGGAAAAACTGTTTTTT
TRBJ1-4 | TRBV19 | TRBD1 | few | CASSNQAQGELFF | TGTGCCAGTAGTAATCAGGCTCAGGGGGAACTGTTTTTT
TRBJ1-2 | TRBV25-1 | TRBD1 | - | CASRTGTYGYTF | TGTGCCAGCAGGACAGGGACCTATGGCTACACCTTC
TRBJ2-5 | TRBV6-5 | - | few | CASSYRRFEAQYF | TGTGCCAGCAGTTACCGACGTTTTGAGGCCCAGTACTTC
TRBJ2-7 | TRBV4-3 | TRBD1 | - | CASSQGPGGIYEQYF | TGCGCCAGCAGCCAAGGTCCAGGGGGAATCTACGAGCAGTACTTC
TRBJ1-6 | TRBV27 | - | once | CASSLMRDSPLHF | TGTGCCAGCAGTTTAATGCGGGATTCACCCCTCCACTTT
TRBJ2-5 | TRBV6-6 | - | - | CASSYGQIQETQYF | TGTGCCAGCAGTTACGGGCAGATACAAGAGACCCAGTACTTC
TRBJ1-3 | TRBV18 | TRBD1 | - | CASSPPSGQASGNTIYF | TGTGCCAGCTCACCACCGTCTGGACAGGCCTCTGGAAACACCATATATTTT
TRBJ2-7 | TRBV7-9 | TRBD2 | - | CASRRGVQNEQYF | TGTGCCAGCAGGCGGGGGGTCCAGAACGAGCAGTACTTC
TRBJ2-1 | TRBV7-9 | TRBD2 | - | CASSPLGSGRAFEQFF | TGTGCCAGCAGCCCCCTCGGGAGCGGGAGGGCATTTGAGCAGTTCTTC
TRBJ1-1 | TRBV7-8 | TRBD1 | - | CASSLALRGRATEAFF | TGTGCCAGCAGCTTAGCGCTCAGGGGGCGGGCCACTGAAGCTTTCTTT
TRBJ1-1 | TRBV29-1 | - | few | CSVDGGMRGNTEAFF | TGCAGCGTTGATGGGGGGATGCGGGGGAACACTGAAGCTTTCTTT
TRBJ2-1 | TRBV5-1 | - | - | CASSPGLASYNEQFF | TGCGCCAGCAGCCCGGGACTCGCCTCCTACAATGAGCAGTTCTTC
TRBJ2-7 | TRBV7-7 | - | - | CASSLGREVGEQYF | TGTGCTAGCAGCTTAGGCAGGGAGGTGGGCGAGCAGTACTTC
TRBJ1-6 | TRBV6-1 | - | - | CASSDGWTGAPLHF | TGTGCCAGCAGTGACGGGTGGACCGGGGCACCCCTCCACTTT
TRBJ1-2 | TRBV19 | TRBD1 | - | CASTHQGARGYTF | TGTGCCAGTACCCATCAGGGGGCGAGGGGCTACACCTTC
TRBJ2-2 | TRBV14 | - | - | CASSRSPRGAGELFF | TGTGCCAGCAGCCGATCCCCTCGGGGGGCTGGGGAGCTGTTTTTT
TRBJ2-3 | TRBV5-6 | - | - | CASSSQGGTDTQYF | TGTGCCAGCAGCTCACAGGGAGGCACAGATACGCAGTATTTT
TRBJ2-3 | TRBV2 | - | once | CAIRQVQGTDTQYF | TGTGCCATCCGCCAGGTTCAGGGCACAGATACGCAGTATTTT
TRBJ2-1 | TRBV5-4 | - | - | CASNKNEGLQNEQFF | TGTGCCAGCAACAAGAACGAGGGACTTCAAAATGAGCAGTTCTTC
TRBJ2-1 | TRBV27 | - | - | CASSHSSYNEQFF | TGTGCCAGCAGTCATAGCTCCTACAATGAGCAGTTCTTC
TRBJ2-7 | TRBV7-2 | - | - | CASSFQSGPTYEQYF | TGTGCCAGCAGCTTCCAAAGCGGGCCAACCTACGAGCAGTACTTC
TRBJ1-1 | TRBV10-3 | - | - | CAITGDGGEAFF | TGTGCCATCACTGGAGACGGGGGGGAAGCTTTCTTT
TRBJ2-5 | TRBV4-1 | TRBD2 | - | CASSQGLAGDGTQYF | TGCGCCAGCAGCCAAGGACTAGCGGGAGACGGGACCCAGTACTTC
TRBJ1-1 | TRBV5-1 | TRBD1 | - | CASSLNGQGWTEAFF | TGCGCCAGCAGTTTGAATGGACAGGGTTGGACTGAAGCTTTCTTT
TRBJ1-1 | TRBV29-1 | - | - | CSAVRQQNTEAFF | TGCAGCGCCGTAAGACAGCAGAACACTGAAGCTTTCTTT
TRBJ2-7 | TRBV9 | TRBD1 | once | CASSPLGQDYEQYF | TGTGCCAGCAGCCCCCTGGGACAGGACTACGAGCAGTACTTC
TRBJ1-4 | TRBV5-6 | - | - | CASNRGNEKLFF | TGTGCCAGCAACCGGGGTAATGAAAAACTGTTTTTT
TRBJ1-1 | TRBV15 | TRBD1 | - | CATSRPYRGLLTEAFF | TGTGCCACCAGCAGACCATACAGGGGCTTACTCACTGAAGCTTTCTTT
TRBJ1-1 | TRBV6-5 | - | - | CASKEWLLNTEAFF | TGTGCCAGCAAAGAATGGCTGCTGAACACTGAAGCTTTCTTT
TRBJ1-3 | TRBV6-1 | - | - | CASSEAGVYTIYF | TGTGCCAGCAGTGAAGCCGGGGTATACACCATATATTTT
TRBJ1-3 | TRBV7-2 | TRBD1 | - | CASSRTGGPQNTIYF | TGTGCCAGCAGCCGTACAGGGGGACCACAGAACACCATATATTTT
TRBJ1-5 | TRBV4-3 | - | - | CASSQGGGSNQPQHF | TGCGCCAGCAGCCAAGGGGGGGGGTCCAATCAGCCCCAGCATTTT
TRBJ2-4 | TRBV19 | TRBD1 | - | CASSIRTGYLAKNIQYF | TGTGCCAGTAGTATTAGGACAGGCTATTTAGCCAAAAACATTCAGTACTTC
TRBJ2-4 | TRBV6-1 | - | - | CASSEGDSPKNIQYF | TGTGCCAGCAGTGAGGGCGACAGTCCCAAAAACATTCAGTACTTC
TRBJ1-5 | TRBV19 | - | - | CASRALLGDQPQHF | TGTGCCAGTAGGGCCCTGCTCGGAGATCAGCCCCAGCATTTT
TRBJ2-1 | TRBV6-4 | TRBD2 | - | CASSERLAGYDEQFF | TGTGCCAGCAGTGAACGACTAGCGGGGTATGATGAGCAGTTCTTC
TRBJ2-1 | TRBV29-1 | TRBD2 | - | CSVPSSGGTFGSYNEQFF | TGCAGCGTCCCATCTAGCGGGGGGACATTTGGCTCCTACAATGAGCAGTTCTTC
TRBJ2-2 | TRBV7-2 | TRBD2 | - | CASSSGLAGPTGELFF | TGTGCCAGCAGCTCGGGACTAGCGGGGCCCACCGGGGAGCTGTTTTTT
TRBJ1-2 | TRBV18 | TRBD1 | once | CASSPGTGDNYGYTF | TGTGCCAGCTCACCAGGGACAGGGGACAACTATGGCTACACCTTC
TRBJ1-4 | TRBV5-5 | - | - | CASSFGQQGEKLFF | TGTGCCAGCAGCTTTGGGCAGCAGGGTGAAAAACTGTTTTTT
TRBJ1-1 | TRBV4-3 | - | - | CASSPTGARVTEAFF | TGCGCCAGCAGCCCCACTGGGGCTAGGGTTACTGAAGCTTTCTTT
TRBJ2-3 | TRBV5-1 | TRBD2 | - | CASSSGLALGTDTQYF | TGCGCCAGCAGCTCCGGACTAGCGTTGGGCACAGATACGCAGTATTTT
TRBJ2-3 | TRBV7-2 | TRBD2 | - | CASSPVAGGRWGTDTQYF | TGTGCCAGCAGCCCAGTAGCGGGGGGGAGGTGGGGCACAGATACGCAGTATTTT
TRBJ1-2 | TRBV5-6 | - | - | CASSLGSTGNYGYTF | TGTGCCAGCAGCTTGGGTTCGACTGGTAACTATGGCTACACCTTC
TRBJ1-6 | TRBV3-1/TRBV3-2 | - | - | CASSHEGIGSSYNSPLHF | TGTGCCAGCAGCCATGAAGGGATCGGGAGCTCCTATAATTCACCCCTCCACTTT